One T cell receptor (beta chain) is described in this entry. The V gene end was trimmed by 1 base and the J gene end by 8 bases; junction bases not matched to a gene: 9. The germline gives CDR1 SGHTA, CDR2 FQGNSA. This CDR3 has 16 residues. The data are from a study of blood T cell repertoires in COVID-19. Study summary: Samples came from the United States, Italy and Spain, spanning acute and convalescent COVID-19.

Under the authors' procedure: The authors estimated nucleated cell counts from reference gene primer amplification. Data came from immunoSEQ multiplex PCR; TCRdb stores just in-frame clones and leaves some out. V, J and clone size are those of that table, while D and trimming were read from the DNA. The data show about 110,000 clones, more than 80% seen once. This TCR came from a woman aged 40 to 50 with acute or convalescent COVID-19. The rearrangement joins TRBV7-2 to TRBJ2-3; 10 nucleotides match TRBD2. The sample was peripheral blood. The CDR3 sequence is CASSLEGAGGPATQYF. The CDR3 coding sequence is TGTGCCAGCAGCTTAGAGGGAGCGGGGGGGCCCGCTACGCAGTATTTT.